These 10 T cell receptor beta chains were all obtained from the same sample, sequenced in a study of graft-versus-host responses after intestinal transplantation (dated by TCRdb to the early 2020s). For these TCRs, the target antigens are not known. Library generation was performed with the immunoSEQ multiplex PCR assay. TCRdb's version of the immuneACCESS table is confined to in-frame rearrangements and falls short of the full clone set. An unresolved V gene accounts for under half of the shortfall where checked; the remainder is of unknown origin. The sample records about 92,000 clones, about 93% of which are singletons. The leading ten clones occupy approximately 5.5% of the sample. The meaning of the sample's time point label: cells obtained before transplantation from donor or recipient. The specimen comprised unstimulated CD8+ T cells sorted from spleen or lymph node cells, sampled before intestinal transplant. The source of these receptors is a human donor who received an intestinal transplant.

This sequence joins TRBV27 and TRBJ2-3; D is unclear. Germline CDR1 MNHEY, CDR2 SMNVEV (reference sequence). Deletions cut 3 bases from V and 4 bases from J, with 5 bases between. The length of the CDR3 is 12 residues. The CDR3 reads CASSLEPDTQYF. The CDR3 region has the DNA TGTGCCAGCAGTTTGGAGCCAGATACGCAGTATTTT.

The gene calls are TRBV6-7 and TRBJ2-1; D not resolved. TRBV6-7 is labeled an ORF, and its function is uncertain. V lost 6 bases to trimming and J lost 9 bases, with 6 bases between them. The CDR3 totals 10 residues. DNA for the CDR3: TGTGCCAGCAGCGGTGGTGAGCAGTTCTTC. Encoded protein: CASSGGEQFF.

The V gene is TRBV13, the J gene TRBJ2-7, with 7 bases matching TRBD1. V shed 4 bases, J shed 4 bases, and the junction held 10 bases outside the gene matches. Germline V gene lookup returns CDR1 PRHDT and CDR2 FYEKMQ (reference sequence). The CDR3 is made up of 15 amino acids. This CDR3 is CASSSGTVSKYEQYF. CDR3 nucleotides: TGTGCCAGCAGCTCCGGGACAGTTTCAAAGTACGAGCAGTACTTC. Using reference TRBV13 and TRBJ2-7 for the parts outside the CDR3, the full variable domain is AAGVIQSPRHLIKEKRETATLKCYPIPRHDTVYWYQQGPGQDPQFLISFYEKMQSDKGSIPDRFSAQQFSDYHSELNMSSLELGDSALYFCASSSGTVSKYEQYFGPGTRLTVT.

In DNA, the CDR3 is TGTGCCAGCAGCCAAGGACAGGGGAACTATGGCTACACCTTC. Translation: CASSQGQGNYGYTF. The chain combines TRBV7-9 with TRBJ1-2; 9 bases are shared with TRBD1. The trim removed 5 bases at V and 2 bases at J, leaving 3 bases unmatched. This CDR3 spans 14 amino acids. Germline lookup yields CDR1 SEHNR and CDR2 FQNEAQ (reference sequence).

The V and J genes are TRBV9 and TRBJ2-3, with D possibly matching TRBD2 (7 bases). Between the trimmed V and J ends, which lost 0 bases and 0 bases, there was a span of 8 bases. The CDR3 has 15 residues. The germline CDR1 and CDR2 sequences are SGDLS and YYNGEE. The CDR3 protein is CASSVEGGSTDTQYF. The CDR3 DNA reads TGTGCCAGCAGCGTAGAGGGGGGGAGCACAGATACGCAGTATTTT.

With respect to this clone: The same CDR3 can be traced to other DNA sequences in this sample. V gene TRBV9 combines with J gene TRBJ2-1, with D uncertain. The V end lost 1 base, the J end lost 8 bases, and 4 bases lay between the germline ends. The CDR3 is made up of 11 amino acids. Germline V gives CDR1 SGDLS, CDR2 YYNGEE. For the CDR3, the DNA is TGTGCCAGCAGCGTAAGTCATGAGCAGTTCTTC. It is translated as CASSVSHEQFF.

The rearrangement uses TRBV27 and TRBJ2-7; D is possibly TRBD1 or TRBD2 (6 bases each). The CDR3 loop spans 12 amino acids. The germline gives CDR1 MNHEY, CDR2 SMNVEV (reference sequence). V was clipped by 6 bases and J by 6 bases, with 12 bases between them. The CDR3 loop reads CASRFGGGEQYF. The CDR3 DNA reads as TGTGCCAGCAGGTTCGGAGGGGGCGAGCAGTACTTC.

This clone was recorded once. The CDR3 coding sequence is TGTGCCAGCAGTTACGGGACAGGGGGCACTGAAGCTTTCTTT. It is translated as CASSYGTGGTEAFF. The chain couples TRBV6-6 to TRBJ1-1; 11 bases line up with TRBD1. Germline V CDR1 and CDR2: MNHNY, SVGAGI (reference sequence). Trimming removed 2 bases from V and 4 bases from J; junction bases left unmatched: 0. The CDR3 is 14 residues long.

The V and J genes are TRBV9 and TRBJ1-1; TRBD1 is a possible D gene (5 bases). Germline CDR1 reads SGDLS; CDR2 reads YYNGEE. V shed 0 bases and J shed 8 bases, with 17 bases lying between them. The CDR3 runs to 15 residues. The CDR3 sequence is CASSVGGKETEEAFF. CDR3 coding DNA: TGTGCCAGCAGCGTAGGAGGTAAAGAGACAGAGGAAGCTTTCTTT.

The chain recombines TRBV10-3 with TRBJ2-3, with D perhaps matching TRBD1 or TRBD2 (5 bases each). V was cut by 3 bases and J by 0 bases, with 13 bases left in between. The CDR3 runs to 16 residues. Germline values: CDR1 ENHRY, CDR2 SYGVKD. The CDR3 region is CAISDPGTTSTDTQYF. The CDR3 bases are TGTGCCATCAGTGACCCAGGGACCACTAGCACAGATACGCAGTATTTT.